The 12 T cell receptor beta chains below all came from one sample that was sequenced in a study of identifying expanded T cells in peripheral blood. The repertoire was sequenced with immunoSEQ multiplex PCR; TCRdb's copy has only in-frame clones and lacks some. The data show about 94,000 clones, with around 90% seen just once and approximately 5% held by the top ten. Sequencing input: blood. The source of these receptors is a person between 18 and 70 years old in good health.

The V and J genes are TRBV18 and TRBJ1-2; TRBD1 might be the D (5 bases). The CDR3 runs to 18 residues. V was clipped by 2 bases and J by 0 bases, with 19 bases between them. The germline V gene encodes CDR1 KGHSH and CDR2 LQKENI. DNA for the CDR3: TGTGCCAGCTCACCAGAGACAGCTCATAGATCAGCTAACTATGGCTACACCTTC. Translating it yields CASSPETAHRSANYGYTF. Using reference TRBV18 and TRBJ1-2 for the parts outside the CDR3, the full variable domain is NAGVMQNPRHLVRRRGQEARLRCSPMKGHSHVYWYRQLPEEGLKFMVYLQKENIIDESGMPKERFSAEFPKEGPSILRIQQVVRGDSAAYFCASSPETAHRSANYGYTFGSGTRLTVV.

V usage is TRBV19 and J usage is TRBJ1-5, with D hard to call. Per germline, CDR1 LNHDA and CDR2 SQIVND (reference sequence). Trimming removed 1 base from V and 0 bases from J, with 4 bases in between. This CDR3 contains 14 residues. The CDR3 nucleotides read TGTGCCAGTAGTATAGTCTATAGCAATCAGCCCCAGCATTTT. This gives the protein CASSIVYSNQPQHF.

The V gene is TRBV2, the J gene TRBJ2-7; the match to TRBD1 covers 7 bases. CDR1 SNHLY and CDR2 FYNNEI come from the germline V gene. This CDR3 is 14 amino acids long. V was pared by 4 bases and J by 0 bases, with 3 bases of the junction left unmatched. Written as DNA, the CDR3 is TGTGCCAGCAGTGGCCAGGGGGTCTCCTACGAGCAGTACTTC. Its translation: CASSGQGVSYEQYF.

This chain links TRBV11-3 with TRBJ1-1; no clear D. V was shortened by 4 bases and J by 3 bases, with 12 bases between the two germline ends. This CDR3 has 14 amino acids. CDR1 and CDR2 (germline): SGHNT, YENEEA. The CDR3 sequence is CASSSGNDDTEAFF. The CDR3 nucleotides are TGTGCCAGCAGCTCCGGTAATGACGACACTGAAGCTTTCTTT.

This clone occurred once. This chain connects TRBV15 to TRBJ2-7; D ambiguous. The V gene's germline CDR1 is LNHNV and CDR2 YYDKDF (reference sequence). The CDR3 sequence is 11 residues long. V lost 1 base, J lost 6 bases, and 4 bases lay in between. The CDR3 sequence is CATSRGGEQYF. In DNA, the CDR3 is TGTGCCACCAGCAGAGGGGGCGAGCAGTACTTC.

The V gene is TRBV10-3, the J gene TRBJ2-1; D is possibly TRBD1 (5 bases). The CDR3 contains 11 residues. From germline, CDR1 is ENHRY and CDR2 SYGVKD. Trimming stripped 6 bases from V and 8 bases from J, with 8 bases between. The CDR3 here is CAISRQYEQFF. The CDR3 nucleotides read TGTGCCATCAGCCGACAGTATGAGCAGTTCTTC.

The gene calls are TRBV4-1 and TRBJ2-7, with D tentatively TRBD1 (6 bases). Looked up from germline, CDR1 is MGHRA and CDR2 is YSYEKL. Trimming shortened V by 3 bases and J by 4 bases, and 13 bases separated the two germline ends. The CDR3 covers 14 residues. The CDR3 nucleotides read TGCGCCAGCAGCCAGGCGGACAGACTTTACGAGCAGTACTTC. Its protein is CASSQADRLYEQYF.

The chain links TRBV6-5 to TRBJ2-6; no reliable D call. This CDR3 is built from 14 residues. Trimming took 2 bases from V and 0 from J, leaving 2 bases between them. Germline V gene lookup returns CDR1 MNHEY and CDR2 SVGAGI. CDR3: CASSYVSGANVLTF. As DNA, the CDR3 is TGTGCCAGCAGTTACGTCTCTGGGGCCAACGTCCTGACTTTC.

The chain joins TRBV5-1 to TRBJ1-1, with D possibly being TRBD1 (6 bases). Per germline, CDR1 SGHRS and CDR2 YFSETQ. Trimming left V 4 bases short and J 1 base short, with 11 bases between. The CDR3 contains 14 residues. The CDR3 DNA reads as TGCGCCAGCAGCACCAGGGGTCGGAACACTGAAGCTTTCTTT. It is translated as CASSTRGRNTEAFF.

This rearrangement joins TRBV5-1 to TRBJ2-7, with 8 bases aligning to TRBD2. V shed 2 bases and J 4 bases; nucleotides not matched to a gene: 11. Germline assignment: CDR1 SGHRS and CDR2 YFSETQ. This CDR3 contains 16 residues. The CDR3 reads CASSFSGGGRLYEQYF. CDR3 bases: TGCGCCAGCAGCTTTTCGGGAGGGGGAAGGTTGTACGAGCAGTACTTC.

The chain links TRBV25-1 to TRBJ1-4; possibly TRBD1 for D (6 bases). V lost 3 bases, J lost 8 bases, and 19 bases lay in between. The germline V gene encodes CDR1 MGHDK and CDR2 SYGVNS. The CDR3 sequence is 16 residues long. CDR3: CASSESSPGAREKLFF. As DNA, the CDR3 is TGTGCCAGCAGTGAGTCATCCCCGGGGGCGCGGGAAAAACTGTTTTTT.

The chain employs TRBV30 and TRBJ2-7; 9 nucleotides line up with TRBD1. Unmatched junction bases numbered 7, after V lost 4 bases and J lost 6 bases. This CDR3 has 13 amino acids. The germline CDR1 and CDR2 sequences are GTSNPN and SVGIG (reference sequence). The CDR3 DNA reads as TGTGCCTGGACCCTTACAGGGGGCGCCGAGCAGTACTTC. Translating it yields CAWTLTGGAEQYF. The full variable domain, completed using reference TRBV30 and TRBJ2-7, is SQTIHQWPATLVQPVGSPLSLECTVEGTSNPNLYWYRQAAGRGLQLLFYSVGIGQISSEVPQNLSASRPQDRQFILSSKKLLLSDSGFYLCAWTLTGGAEQYFGPGTRLTVT.